These 29 T cell receptor beta chains came from one sample sequenced in a study of shared clonotypes between healthy human individuals. Data came from immunoSEQ multiplex PCR; TCRdb stores just in-frame clones and leaves some out. The sample includes 1,500,000 or so clones, approximately 98.5% of them seen just once. The sequenced sample was naive CD4+ T cells sorted from blood. Subset defined: CD45RA+ positively selected. All receptors come from a man aged 25-40 years in good health.

V usage is TRBV7-9 and J usage is TRBJ1-4, with TRBD1 as a possible D gene (6 bases). CDR3 size: 14 residues. Germline CDR1 is SEHNR and CDR2 is FQNEAQ (reference sequence). The V gene lost 5 bases and the J gene lost 8 bases, with 15 bases spanning the gap. CDR3 in amino acids: CASSGRGPSEKLFF. The CDR3 nucleotides read TGTGCCAGCAGCGGACGGGGGCCTAGCGAAAAACTGTTTTTT.

On this clone: At one end the junction does not follow the germline gene, possibly because of a read error. The rearrangement uses TRBV5-4 and TRBJ1-1, with D maybe TRBD1 (6 bases). The CDR3 covers 14 residues. In germline, CDR1 is SGHNT, CDR2 YYREEE (reference sequence). The CDR3 region has the DNA TGTGCCAGCGGCTTCGGGGGGCGGAACACTGAAGCTTTCTTT. Its translation: CASGFGGRNTEAFF.

This clone appeared once. The CDR3 spells CASSPGNAQVRYEQYF. Here the CDR3 DNA reads TGTGCCAGCTCACCCGGTAATGCTCAGGTTCGGTACGAGCAGTACTTC. This chain uses TRBV18 with TRBJ2-7; no clear D. V shed 3 bases and J shed 4 bases, with 19 bases lying between them. This CDR3 has 16 residues. Germline CDR1 reads KGHSH; CDR2 reads LQKENI.

This chain joins TRBV20-1 and TRBJ2-1; a possible D gene is TRBD2 (5 bases). Germline V gene data show CDR1 as DFQATT and CDR2 as SNEGSKA (reference sequence). CDR3 length: 9 residues. The V and J ends lost 2 bases and 12 bases respectively, with 5 bases between them. In nucleotides, the CDR3 is TGCAGTGCTAGAAGCGGGCAGTTCTTC. Translating gives CSARSGQFF.

CDR3 in amino acids: CASSLVGRDEDTQYF. The DNA for the CDR3 is TGTGCCAGCAGTTTAGTAGGCAGGGATGAGGATACGCAGTATTTT. The chain recombines TRBV27 with TRBJ2-3, with TRBD1 as a possible D gene (5 bases). The CDR3 runs to 15 residues. The germline V gene has CDR1 MNHEY and CDR2 SMNVEV (reference sequence). V was cut by 2 bases and J by 6 bases, with 15 bases left in between.

The V and J genes are TRBV28 and TRBJ1-2; 9 positions match TRBD1. Germline CDR1 MDHEN, CDR2 SYDVKM. V was pared by 6 bases and J by 6 bases, with 5 bases of the junction left unmatched. This CDR3 has 13 residues. Here the CDR3 DNA reads TGTGCCAGCAGCAAGGGACAGGGTGATGGCTACACCTTC. It encodes CASSKGQGDGYTF.

The rearrangement joins TRBV4-1 to TRBJ2-6; D perhaps matches TRBD1 (6 bases). V shed 3 bases and J shed 2 bases, with 8 bases lying between them. This CDR3 is built from 15 residues. The germline V gene encodes CDR1 MGHRA and CDR2 YSYEKL. The DNA of the CDR3 is TGCGCCAGCAGCCAGACAGGAGCTGGGGCCAACGTCCTGACTTTC. It encodes CASSQTGAGANVLTF.

V is TRBV13 and J is TRBJ2-5; D uncertain. Germline CDR1 PRHDT, CDR2 FYEKMQ (reference sequence). The CDR3 has 13 amino acids. Trimming removed 7 bases at V and 1 base at J, with 10 bases between. The CDR3 protein is CASKGWLQETQYF. The CDR3 coding sequence is TGTGCCAGCAAAGGTTGGCTCCAAGAGACCCAGTACTTC.

The V gene is TRBV28, the J gene TRBJ2-1; the match to TRBD2 covers 14 bases. The V and J ends lost 4 bases and 7 bases, in that order; junction bases with no gene match: 6. The CDR3 loop spans 16 amino acids. From germline, CDR1 is MDHEN and CDR2 SYDVKM. CDR3 loop: CASSSLGTSGRNEQFF. CDR3 nucleotide sequence: TGTGCCAGCAGTTCTCTTGGGACTAGCGGGAGAAATGAGCAGTTCTTC.

The chain joins TRBV6-6 to TRBJ1-2; the D is unclear. This CDR3 spans 15 amino acids. The V end was cut by 0 bases, the J end by 0 bases, with 8 bases between. Per the germline V gene, CDR1 is MNHNY and CDR2 is SVGAGI (reference sequence). This CDR3 is CASSYSAIANYGYTF. The CDR3 nucleotides read TGTGCCAGCAGTTACTCCGCCATAGCTAACTATGGCTACACCTTC.

The V and J genes are TRBV21-1 and TRBJ2-7; the table's D call TRBD2 went unverified against the DNA. TRBV21-1 is a pseudogene. CDR3 size: 14 residues. The chain's CDR3 is CASSKGPEAYEQYF. The CDR3 DNA follows: TGTGCCAGCAGCAAAGGGCCGGAGGCCTACGAGCAGTACTTC.

The rearrangement uses TRBV27 and TRBJ1-1, with D unresolved. The V gene's germline CDR1 is MNHEY and CDR2 SMNVEV (reference sequence). Trimming removed 3 bases at V and 2 bases at J, with 10 bases between. This CDR3 is built from 14 residues. The CDR3 region has the DNA TGTGCCAGCAGTTTCCGTTTAGGAAACACTGAAGCTTTCTTT. It encodes CASSFRLGNTEAFF.

The chain is built from TRBV7-8 and TRBJ1-5; D ambiguous. Germline V gene sequence: CDR1 SGHVS, CDR2 FQNEAQ. With 0 bases removed from V and 5 bases from J, the gap between germline ends came to 5 bases. The length of the CDR3 is 13 residues. CDR3 DNA sequence: TGTGCCAGCAGCTTAGCACGGGATCAGCCCCAGCATTTT. Its protein is CASSLARDQPQHF. Full variable domain (outside the CDR3, taken from reference TRBV7-8 and TRBJ1-5): GAGVSQSPRYKVAKRGQDVALRCDPISGHVSLFWYQQALGQGPEFLTYFQNEAQLDKSGLPSDRFFAERPEGSVSTLKIQRTQQEDSAVYLCASSLARDQPQHFGDGTRLSIL.

This clone was counted once. This CDR3 reads CASSATQGAGETQYF. As DNA, the CDR3 is TGTGCCAGCAGCGCCACACAGGGGGCTGGGGAGACCCAGTACTTC. The chain joins TRBV9 to TRBJ2-5, with TRBD1 matching 9 bases. Trimming removed 3 bases from V and 5 bases from J; junction bases left unmatched: 8. Germline V lookup: CDR1 SGDLS, CDR2 YYNGEE. The CDR3 runs 15 residues.

This sequence joins TRBV19 and TRBJ2-2, with D unclear. Germline V gene lookup returns CDR1 LNHDA and CDR2 SQIVND (reference sequence). The CDR3 has 16 amino acids. The ends were cut back, 6 bases at V and 0 bases at J, with 14 bases in the middle. The CDR3 bases are TGTGCCAGTAGCTCGGGTAGGTTGACGAACACCGGGGAGCTGTTTTTT. The encoded protein is CASSSGRLTNTGELFF. The variable domain in full, completed from reference TRBV19 and TRBJ2-2, reads DGGITQSPKYLFRKEGQNVTLSCEQNLNHDAMYWYRQDPGQGLRLIYYSQIVNDFQKGDIAEGYSVSREKKESFPLTVTSAQKNPTAFYLCASSSGRLTNTGELFFGEGSRLTVL.

V is TRBV6-5 and J is TRBJ2-5; D remains ambiguous. Germline V lookup: CDR1 MNHEY, CDR2 SVGAGI. Trimming stripped 8 bases from V and 5 bases from J, with 9 bases between. The CDR3 is 11 amino acids. CDR3 sequence reads: CASRVWETQYF. CDR3 in DNA: TGTGCCAGCCGCGTATGGGAGACCCAGTACTTC.

The chain joins TRBV7-7 to TRBJ2-3; TRBD1 matches at 9 bases. The V and J ends lost 5 bases and 1 base, in that order; junction bases with no gene match: 1. From germline, CDR1 is SSHAT and CDR2 FNYEAQ (reference sequence). The CDR3 is 14 amino acids. CDR3 amino acids: CASSRTGGTDTQYF. CDR3 nucleotide sequence: TGTGCCAGCAGCCGGACAGGGGGCACAGATACGCAGTATTTT. Filled out from reference TRBV7-7 and TRBJ2-3, the complete variable domain reads GAGVSQSPRYKVTKRGQDVTLRCDPISSHATLYWYQQALGQGPEFLTYFNYEAQPDKSGLPSDRFSAERPEGSISTLTIQRTEQRDSAMYRCASSRTGGTDTQYFGPGTRLTVL.

The chain is built from TRBV5-1 and TRBJ2-5; D possibly corresponds to TRBD2 (5 bases). CDR3 length: 12 amino acids. The germline V gene encodes CDR1 SGHRS and CDR2 YFSETQ. V was cut by 4 bases and J by 5 bases, with 9 bases left in between. In DNA form, the CDR3 reads TGCGCCAGCAGCCGCACGGGGGAGACCCAGTACTTC. Residues: CASSRTGETQYF. The variable domain in full, completed from reference TRBV5-1 and TRBJ2-5, reads KAGVTQTPRYLIKTRGQQVTLSCSPISGHRSVSWYQQTPGQGLQFLFEYFSETQRNKGNFPGRFSGRQFSNSRSEMNVSTLELGDSALYLCASSRTGETQYFGPGTRLLVL.

The V call is TRBV10-3, the J call TRBJ2-1; 9 nucleotides line up with TRBD2. The CDR3 is 13 residues long. Germline V lookup: CDR1 ENHRY, CDR2 SYGVKD. The V segment lost 8 bases and the J segment 8 bases; nucleotides outside the gene matches: 7. The CDR3 here is CAIGLAGSDEQFF. Written as DNA, the CDR3 is TGTGCCATCGGGCTAGCGGGGAGCGATGAGCAGTTCTTC.

The DNA of the CDR3 is TGTGCCAGCAGCTTAGGCCCCGACAATGAGCAGTTCTTC. As protein: CASSLGPDNEQFF. The chain combines TRBV5-4 with TRBJ2-1; no reliable D call. The CDR3 covers 13 residues. The V gene's germline CDR1 is SGHNT and CDR2 YYREEE (reference sequence). The V gene lost 2 bases and the J gene lost 5 bases, with 8 bases spanning the gap.

The gene calls are TRBV9 and TRBJ1-2; D ambiguous. The V gene's germline CDR1 is SGDLS and CDR2 YYNGEE. Deletions cut 4 bases from V and 5 bases from J, with 12 bases between. This CDR3 contains 13 residues. The CDR3 coding sequence is TGTGCCAGCAGCCCCGCCCGAGATTATGGCTACACCTTC. Its protein is CASSPARDYGYTF.

The chain links TRBV2 to TRBJ2-3, with D maybe TRBD1 (6 bases). Per the germline V gene, CDR1 is SNHLY and CDR2 is FYNNEI. Between the trimmed V and J ends, which lost 2 bases and 5 bases, there was a span of 20 bases. The CDR3 runs to 17 residues. The CDR3 nucleotides are TGTGCCAGCAGTGAAACCCCAGGGGACCGGTTTGAAGATACGCAGTATTTT. Translation gives CASSETPGDRFEDTQYF.

This chain uses TRBV2 with TRBJ1-4; TRBD1 might be the D (6 bases). Germline V lookup: CDR1 SNHLY, CDR2 FYNNEI. The CDR3 consists of 18 residues. Trimming removed 1 base from V and 8 bases from J, with 23 bases in between. Here the CDR3 reads CASSEGGWGAGEMEKLFF. CDR3 DNA sequence: TGTGCCAGCAGTGAAGGGGGCTGGGGGGCCGGGGAAATGGAAAAACTGTTTTTT.

Worth noting for this clone: The same CDR3 can be traced to other DNA sequences in this sample. V is TRBV19 and J is TRBJ2-2, with D uncertain. V was cut by 5 bases and J by 5 bases, with 9 bases left in between. This CDR3 is 13 amino acids long. Per the germline V gene, CDR1 is LNHDA and CDR2 is SQIVND (reference sequence). For the CDR3, the DNA is TGTGCCAGTAGTCGGGCCGGGACCGGGGAGCTGTTTTTT. Protein product: CASSRAGTGELFF.

This clone was found once. V and J are TRBV7-6 and TRBJ2-1, with a tentative D call TRBD1 (6 bases). V gave up 5 bases and J gave up 1 base, with 12 bases separating them. Germline V gene lookup returns CDR1 SGHVS and CDR2 FNYEAQ. This CDR3 region has 15 residues. As DNA, the CDR3 is TGTGCCAGCAGCCCGGACAGTCCTTCCTACAATGAGCAGTTCTTC. Translated: CASSPDSPSYNEQFF.

This rearrangement joins TRBV5-4 to TRBJ1-1; D call uncertain. This CDR3 is built from 16 residues. The V end was cut by 4 bases, the J end by 1 base, with 17 bases between. Germline assignment: CDR1 SGHNT and CDR2 YYREEE (reference sequence). The CDR3 loop is CASSLWRGGRNTEAFF. The CDR3 bases are TGTGCCAGCAGCCTCTGGCGGGGAGGTCGGAACACTGAAGCTTTCTTT.

V gene TRBV12-5 combines with J gene TRBJ2-7; TRBD1 matches 8 bases. Losses at the gene ends were 4 bases for V and 4 bases for J; bases not matched to a gene: 33. The CDR3 totals 23 residues. From germline, CDR1 is LGHNT and CDR2 FRNRAP. The CDR3 DNA sequence: TGTGCTAGTGGTTACACATCCCTCGCCGACAGGGAACAATCCAGGGGGCGAAAATACGAGCAGTACTTC. It specifies CASGYTSLADREQSRGRKYEQYF.

The chain joins TRBV25-1 to TRBJ2-3; 9 bases match TRBD2. The CDR3 has 15 amino acids. Germline V gene sequence: CDR1 MGHDK, CDR2 SYGVNS. V dropped 6 bases and J dropped 4; count of bases not matched to a gene: 8. As DNA, the CDR3 is TGTGCCAGCAGCTCAGGGGCGGGGGGGGCAGATACGCAGTATTTT. This translates into CASSSGAGGADTQYF.

The rearrangement joins TRBV28 to TRBJ1-5, with D unresolved. The CDR3 contains 14 residues. Trimming cost V 6 bases and J 4 bases, with 13 bases left between them. Germline CDR1 and CDR2: MDHEN and SYDVKM. CDR3: CASRVGPGNQPQHF. Written as DNA, the CDR3 is TGTGCCAGCAGAGTTGGGCCGGGGAATCAGCCCCAGCATTTT.